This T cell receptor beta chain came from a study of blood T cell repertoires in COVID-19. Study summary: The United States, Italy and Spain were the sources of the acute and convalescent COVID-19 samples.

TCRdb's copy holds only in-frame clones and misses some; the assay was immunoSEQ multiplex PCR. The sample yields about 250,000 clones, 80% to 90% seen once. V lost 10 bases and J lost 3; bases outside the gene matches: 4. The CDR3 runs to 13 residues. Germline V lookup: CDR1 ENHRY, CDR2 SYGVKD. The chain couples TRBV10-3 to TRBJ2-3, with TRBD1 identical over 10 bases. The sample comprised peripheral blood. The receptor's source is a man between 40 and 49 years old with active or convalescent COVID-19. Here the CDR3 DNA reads TGTGCCACCACGGGACAGGGGACAGATACGCAGTATTTT. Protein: CATTGQGTDTQYF.